This entry is about one TCR beta chain. The antigen is not known. The sample comes from a study of a mutant IDH1 vaccine in newly diagnosed glioma. Overall study: Former treatment meant radiotherapy, temozolomide, or both; the majority had gotten both. The study, taken as a whole, reports: Changes to the top peripheral T cell clonotypes appeared unrelated to pseudoprogression. The occurrence of vaccine-induced immune responses was seen in 93.3% of patients.

The CDR3 has 15 amino acids. Germline values: CDR1 MGHRA, CDR2 YSYEKL. Between the trimmed V and J ends, which lost 3 bases and 3 bases, there was a span of 12 bases. Time point indicated: baseline, week 1 (first vaccination visit). Noted treatment: pre-vaccination baseline after standard-of-care therapy. New WHO grade 3 or 4 astrocytomas that were IDH1-mutant and ATRX-lost occurred in the donors. Data came from immunoSEQ multiplex PCR; TCRdb stores just in-frame clones and leaves some out. The sample consists of some 19,000 clones, around 85% of them appearing once. This rearrangement joins TRBV4-1 to TRBJ1-5; D not resolved. Here the sequenced sample was PBMCs, taken from a glioma patient treated with radiotherapy, temozolomide or both. The sequence derives from a man between 35 and 55 years old with glioma. The CDR3: CASSHDGGFNQPQHF. DNA for the CDR3: TGCGCCAGCAGCCATGATGGCGGCTTCAATCAGCCCCAGCATTTT.